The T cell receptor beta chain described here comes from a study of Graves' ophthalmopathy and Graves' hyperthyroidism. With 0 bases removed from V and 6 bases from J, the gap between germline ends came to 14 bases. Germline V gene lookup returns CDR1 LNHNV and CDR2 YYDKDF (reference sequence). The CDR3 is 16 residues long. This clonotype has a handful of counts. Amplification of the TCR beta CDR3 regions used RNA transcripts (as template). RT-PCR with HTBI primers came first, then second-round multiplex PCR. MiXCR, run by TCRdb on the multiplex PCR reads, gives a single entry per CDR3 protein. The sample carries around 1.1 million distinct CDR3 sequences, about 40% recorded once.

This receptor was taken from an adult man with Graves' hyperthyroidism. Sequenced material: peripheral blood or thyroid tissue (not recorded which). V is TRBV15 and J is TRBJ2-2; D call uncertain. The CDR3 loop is CATSRDLLGIAGELFF. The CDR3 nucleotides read TGTGCCACCAGCAGAGATCTCTTGGGTATCGCCGGGGAGCTGTTTTTT. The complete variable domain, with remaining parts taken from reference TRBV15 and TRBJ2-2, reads DAMVIQNPRYQVTQFGKPVTLSCSQTLNHNVMYWYQQKSSQAPKLLFHYYDKDFNNEADTPDNFQSRRPNTSFCFLDIRSPGLGDTAMYLCATSRDLLGIAGELFFGEGSRLTVL.